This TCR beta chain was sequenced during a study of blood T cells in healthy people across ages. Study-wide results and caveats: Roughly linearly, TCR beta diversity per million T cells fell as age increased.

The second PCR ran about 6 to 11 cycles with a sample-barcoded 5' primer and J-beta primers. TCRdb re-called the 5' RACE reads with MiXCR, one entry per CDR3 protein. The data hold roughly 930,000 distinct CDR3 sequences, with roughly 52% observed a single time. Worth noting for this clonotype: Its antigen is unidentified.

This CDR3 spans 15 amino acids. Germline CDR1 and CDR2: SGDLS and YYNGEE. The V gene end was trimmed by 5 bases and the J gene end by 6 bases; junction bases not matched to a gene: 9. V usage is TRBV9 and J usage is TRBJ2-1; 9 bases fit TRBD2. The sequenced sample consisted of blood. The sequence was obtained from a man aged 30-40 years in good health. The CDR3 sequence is CASRPPGLAFNEQFF. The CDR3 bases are TGTGCCAGCAGGCCCCCGGGACTAGCATTCAATGAGCAGTTCTTC.